This is a list of T cell receptor beta chains from one sample in a study of T cell responses to AZD1222 COVID-19 vaccine. Sequencing used immunoSEQ multiplex PCR; TCRdb keeps in-frame clones, though not all of them. This sample has roughly 100,000 clones, with 90% found just once. Sequenced here: peripheral blood, sampled on day 0 of AZD1222 vaccination. Receptor source: an adult in good health. Each CDR3 is given with its conserved first and last residue. D genes are given only for firm matches. A row's size may be missing; if present it is once, few, many or a size class.

clone size	V gene	J gene	D gene	CDR3 DNA	CDR3 protein
NA	TRBV4-1	TRBJ2-1	NA	TGCGCCAGCAGCCACGTTAGTAGCTCCTACAATGAGCAGTTCTTC	CASSHVSSSYNEQFF
NA	TRBV29-1	TRBJ2-7	NA	TGCAGCGTTTTGAGGGAATCCTACGAGCAGTACTTC	CSVLRESYEQYF
NA	TRBV2	TRBJ2-7	NA	TGTGCCAGCACTGGGGCGGAATCCTACGAGCAGTACTTC	CASTGAESYEQYF
NA	TRBV19	TRBJ2-7	NA	TGTGCCAGTAGTATAGCAGGCTTTGGGGAGCAGTACTTC	CASSIAGFGEQYF
NA	TRBV27	TRBJ2-5	TRBD2	TGTGCCAGCAGTCAGGGACTAGCGGGGGCTGGCGAGACCCAGTACTTC	CASSQGLAGAGETQYF
NA	TRBV5-1	TRBJ2-3	NA	TGCGCCAGCAGCTTTGGGGGCCTGAGCACAGATACGCAGTATTTT	CASSFGGLSTDTQYF
NA	TRBV6-1	TRBJ1-5	NA	TGTGCCAGCAGTGAACCGGACGGTCACAGTCAGCCCCAGCATTTT	CASSEPDGHSQPQHF
NA	TRBV5-1	TRBJ1-1	TRBD1	TGCGCCAGCAGCATGGGGACAGCTGGGACTGAAGCTTTCTTT	CASSMGTAGTEAFF
NA	TRBV20-1	TRBJ2-7	NA	TGCAGTGCTAGTATTGGCAGCTCCTACGAGCAGTACTTC	CSASIGSSYEQYF
NA	TRBV10-2	TRBJ1-6	NA	TGCGCCAGCAGTGAGAGAGTCCCCAATTCACCCCTCCACTTT	CASSERVPNSPLHF
NA	TRBV5-5	TRBJ2-1	TRBD1	TGTGCCAGCAGCGTAGACGACAGGGACAATGAGCAGTTCTTC	CASSVDDRDNEQFF
once	TRBV28	TRBJ1-2	NA	TGTGCCAGCAGTTTGGTTCCAAACTATGGCTACACCTTC	CASSLVPNYGYTF
once	TRBV28	TRBJ2-3	NA	TGTGCCAGCAGTTTAATGGGGGGTAGGGATACGCAGTATTTT	CASSLMGGRDTQYF
NA	TRBV3-1/TRBV3-2	TRBJ1-2	NA	TGTGCCAGCAGCCAAGACATCTCCGGCGGTGATGGCTACACCTTC	CASSQDISGGDGYTF
NA	TRBV9	TRBJ2-5	TRBD2	TGTGCCAGCAGCGTGATAGGGACTAGCGGAGAGACCCAGTACTTC	CASSVIGTSGETQYF
NA	TRBV24-1	TRBJ2-1	TRBD1	TGTGCCACCAGTGATAGATCTTGGACAGGGGCCTACAATGAGCAGTTCTTC	CATSDRSWTGAYNEQFF
NA	TRBV7-9	TRBJ1-1	NA	TGTGCCAGCAGCTTAGGGGGGTTCACTGAAGCTTTCTTT	CASSLGGFTEAFF
NA	TRBV3-1/TRBV3-2	TRBJ2-1	NA	TGTGCCAGCAGCTTCCACCCTCTGGATGAGCAGTTCTTC	CASSFHPLDEQFF
NA	TRBV5-1	TRBJ1-1	NA	TGCGCCAGCAGCTTGGCGGGGTCAGTGGACACTGAAGCTTTCTTT	CASSLAGSVDTEAFF
NA	TRBV7-9	TRBJ1-2	TRBD1	TGTGCCAGCAGGCGGGACAGCGCCCACTATGGCTACACCTTC	CASRRDSAHYGYTF
once	TRBV30	TRBJ2-3	NA	TGTGCCTGGAGTGTATTAGCTAGTCAATGGGAAGGCACAGATACGCAGTATTTT	CAWSVLASQWEGTDTQYF
NA	TRBV5-1	TRBJ1-1	TRBD1	TGCGCCAGCAGCTTGGCCGAGGGACAGTACACTGAAGCTTTCTTT	CASSLAEGQYTEAFF
NA	TRBV11-3	TRBJ2-3	NA	TGTGCCAGCAGTCTCAACACAGATACGCAGTATTTT	CASSLNTDTQYF
NA	TRBV7-9	TRBJ1-6	NA	TGTGCCAGCAGCTTAAATACTGCCGGGCCCTATAATTCACCCCTCCACTTT	CASSLNTAGPYNSPLHF
NA	TRBV15	TRBJ2-7	NA	TGTGCCACCAGCAGAGATCGATATAACTCCTACGAGCAGTACTTC	CATSRDRYNSYEQYF
NA	TRBV7-3	TRBJ2-2	TRBD1	TGTGCCAGCAGCGTGACAGGGGGGAACACCGGGGAGCTGTTTTTT	CASSVTGGNTGELFF
once	TRBV29-1	TRBJ2-2	NA	TGCAGCGTCCAAATCCCCGGGGAGCTGTTTTTT	CSVQIPGELFF
once	TRBV7-9	TRBJ1-5	NA	TGTGCCAGCAGCTTAGGAATTGAGCAGCCCCAGCATTTT	CASSLGIEQPQHF
NA	TRBV5-1	TRBJ2-3	TRBD2	TGCGCCAGCAGCTTCGGACTAGCGGGGGGGTTAGATACGCAGTATTTT	CASSFGLAGGLDTQYF
NA	TRBV2	TRBJ2-3	NA	TGTGCCAGCAGGGTTAATCGAGCGGGCGATGACACAGATACGCAGTATTTT	CASRVNRAGDDTDTQYF
NA	TRBV11-2	TRBJ1-4	NA	TGTGCCAGCAGCTTATGGGGGAATGAAAAACTGTTTTTT	CASSLWGNEKLFF
NA	TRBV11-2	TRBJ1-2	NA	TGTGCCAGCAGCTTTGGGAAGGCCTTTCTCTATGGCTACACCTTC	CASSFGKAFLYGYTF
NA	TRBV9	TRBJ1-2	NA	TGTGCCAGCAGCTCGAGCAGGGCTGCCTATGGCTACACCTTC	CASSSSRAAYGYTF
NA	TRBV7-9	TRBJ1-1	NA	TGTGCCAGCAGCTTAGCATTAGACCGGAACACTGAAGCTTTCTTT	CASSLALDRNTEAFF
NA	TRBV5-6	TRBJ2-1	NA	TGTGCCAGCAGCTTGGACTATAATGAGCAGTTCTTC	CASSLDYNEQFF
NA	TRBV7-9	TRBJ1-1	TRBD1	TGTGCCAGCAGCGCCGACAGGGACACTGAAGCTTTCTTT	CASSADRDTEAFF
NA	TRBV5-6	TRBJ1-2	TRBD1	TGTGCCAGCAGCATCCTAGAGGGACAGGCCACATTGCTGAGCTATGGCTACACCTTC	CASSILEGQATLLSYGYTF
NA	TRBV6-5	TRBJ1-1	NA	TGTGCCACAAACCCCCCGGGGGCCTTGGACACTGAAGCTTTCTTT	CATNPPGALDTEAFF
NA	TRBV28	TRBJ1-6	NA	TGTGCCAGCAGTTTTAAGTCCTATAATTCACCCCTCCACTTT	CASSFKSYNSPLHF
NA	TRBV6-5	TRBJ1-5	NA	TGTGCCAGCAGGAGCAGGGGCAATCAGCCCCAGCATTTT	CASRSRGNQPQHF
NA	TRBV24-1	TRBJ2-5	NA	TGTGCCACCAGTGATTTGCACTCGGGGCGGGCCCAGTACTTC	CATSDLHSGRAQYF
NA	TRBV29-1	TRBJ1-1	NA	TGCAGCGGGATGGGAAGGGCGAACACTGAAGCTTTCTTT	CSGMGRANTEAFF
NA	TRBV19	TRBJ2-3	NA	TGTGCCAGTAGTGTCGGGACACATAGCACAGATACGCAGTATTTT	CASSVGTHSTDTQYF
NA	TRBV6-5	TRBJ2-7	NA	TGTGCCAGCAGCGGGGACGGATACTACGAGCAGTACTTC	CASSGDGYYEQYF
once	TRBV11-2	TRBJ1-1	NA	TGTGCCAGCAGCTTTACAAACATGAACACTGAAGCTTTCTTT	CASSFTNMNTEAFF
NA	TRBV10-1	TRBJ1-5	NA	TGCGCCAGCACTGAGACCGCTACCCTTCAGCCCCAGCATTTT	CASTETATLQPQHF